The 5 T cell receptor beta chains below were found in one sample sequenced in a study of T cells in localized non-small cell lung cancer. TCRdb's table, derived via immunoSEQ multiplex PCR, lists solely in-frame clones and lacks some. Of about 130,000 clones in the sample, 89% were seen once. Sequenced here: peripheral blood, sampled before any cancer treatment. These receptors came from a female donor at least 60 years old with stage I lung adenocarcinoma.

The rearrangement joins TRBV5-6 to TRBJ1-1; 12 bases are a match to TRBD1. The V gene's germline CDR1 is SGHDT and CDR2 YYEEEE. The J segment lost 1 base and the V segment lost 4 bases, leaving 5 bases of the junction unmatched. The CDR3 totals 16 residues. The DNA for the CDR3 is TGTGCCAGCAGCCGAGGGACAGGGGGCCAGAACACTGAAGCTTTCTTT. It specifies CASSRGTGGQNTEAFF.

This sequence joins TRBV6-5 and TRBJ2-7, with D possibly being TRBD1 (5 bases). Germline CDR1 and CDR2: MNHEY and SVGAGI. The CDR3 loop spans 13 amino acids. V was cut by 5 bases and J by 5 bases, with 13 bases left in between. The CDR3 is CASSQGPWDEQYF. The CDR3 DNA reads TGTGCCAGCAGTCAGGGCCCTTGGGACGAGCAGTACTTC.

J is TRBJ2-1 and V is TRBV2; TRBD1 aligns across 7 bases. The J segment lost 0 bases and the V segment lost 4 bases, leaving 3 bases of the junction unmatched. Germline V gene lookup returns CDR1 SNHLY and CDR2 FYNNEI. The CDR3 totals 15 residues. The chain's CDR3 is CASSGTGASYNEQFF. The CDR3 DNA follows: TGTGCCAGCAGTGGCACAGGGGCCTCCTACAATGAGCAGTTCTTC.

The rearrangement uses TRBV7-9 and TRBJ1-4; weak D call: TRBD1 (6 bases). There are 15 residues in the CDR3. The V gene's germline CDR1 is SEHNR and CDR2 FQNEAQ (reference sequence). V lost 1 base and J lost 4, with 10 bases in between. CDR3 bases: TGTGCCAGCAGCTTAGAACAGGGAAGTAATGAAAAACTGTTTTTT. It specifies CASSLEQGSNEKLFF.

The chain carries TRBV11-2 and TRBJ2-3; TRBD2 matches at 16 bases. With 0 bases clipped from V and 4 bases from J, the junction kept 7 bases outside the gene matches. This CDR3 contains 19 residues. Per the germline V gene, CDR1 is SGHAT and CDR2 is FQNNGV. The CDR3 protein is CASSLDRSGTSGRADTQYF. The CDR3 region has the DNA TGTGCCAGCAGCTTAGATCGCTCCGGGACTAGCGGGAGGGCAGATACGCAGTATTTT.